This T cell receptor (beta chain) stems from a study of follicular helper T cells after annual influenza vaccination. Study details: For some subjects, blood spans the 2013-2014, 2014-2015 and 2015-2016 annual vaccinations. Study conclusions and caveats: Change in circulating plasmablasts correlated with ICOS+CD38+ cTfh clonality change.

This clone came up once. The antigen remains unidentified. From germline, CDR1 is LGHNA and CDR2 YNFKEQ. J was trimmed by 4 bases and V by 4 bases; bases with no gene match: 17. This CDR3 contains 20 residues. Libraries were prepared by immunoSEQ multiplex PCR; TCRdb keeps only in-frame clonotypes and omits some of them. Of some 5,900 clones in the sample, nearly 85% were seen once. The time point here: 2015-2016 season, pre-vaccination. Before and after seasonal inactivated influenza vaccination, adults gave blood for sorting CD4 subsets for sequencing. The V and J genes are TRBV4-2 and TRBJ2-2; 11 bases agree with TRBD2. Sequenced here: CXCR5- memory CD4+ T cells sorted from blood, sampled on the day of influenza vaccination. The source is an adult who received the influenza vaccine. The CDR3 region has the DNA TGTGCCAGCAGCCTTACCGGGACTAGCGGAGCTCTTGTTGCCACCGGGGAGCTGTTTTTT. This encodes CASSLTGTSGALVATGELFF.